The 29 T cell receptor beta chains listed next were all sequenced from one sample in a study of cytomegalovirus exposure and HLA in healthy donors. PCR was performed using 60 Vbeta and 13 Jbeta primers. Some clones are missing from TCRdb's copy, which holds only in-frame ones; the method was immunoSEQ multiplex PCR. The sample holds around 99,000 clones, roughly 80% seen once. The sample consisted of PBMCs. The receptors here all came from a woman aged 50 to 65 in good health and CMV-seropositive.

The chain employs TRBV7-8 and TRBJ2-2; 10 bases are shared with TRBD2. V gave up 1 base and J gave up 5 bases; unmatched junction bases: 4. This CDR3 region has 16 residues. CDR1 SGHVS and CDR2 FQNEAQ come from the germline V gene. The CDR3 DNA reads TGTGCCAGCAGCTTAGAGCGGGAGGGCCGTACCGGGGAGCTGTTTTTT. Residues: CASSLEREGRTGELFF.

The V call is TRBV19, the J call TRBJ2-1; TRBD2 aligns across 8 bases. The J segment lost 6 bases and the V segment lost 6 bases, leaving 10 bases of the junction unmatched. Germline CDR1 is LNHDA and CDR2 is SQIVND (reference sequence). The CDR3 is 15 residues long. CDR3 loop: CASRLSGSGGNEQFF. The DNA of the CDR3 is TGTGCCAGTAGATTAAGCGGGAGTGGTGGCAATGAGCAGTTCTTC.

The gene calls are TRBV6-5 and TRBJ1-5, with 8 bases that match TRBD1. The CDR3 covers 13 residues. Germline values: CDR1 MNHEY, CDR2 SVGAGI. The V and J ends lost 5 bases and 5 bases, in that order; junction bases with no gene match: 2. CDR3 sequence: CASSGQGDQPQHF. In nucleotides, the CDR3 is TGTGCCAGCAGTGGACAGGGCGATCAGCCCCAGCATTTT.

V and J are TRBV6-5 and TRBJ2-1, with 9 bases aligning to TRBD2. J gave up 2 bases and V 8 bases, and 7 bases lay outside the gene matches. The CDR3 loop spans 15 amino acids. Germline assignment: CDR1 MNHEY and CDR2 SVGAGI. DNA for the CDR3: TGTGCCAGCCAGGGCGTAGCGGGAGCCTACAATGAGCAGTTCTTC. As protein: CASQGVAGAYNEQFF.

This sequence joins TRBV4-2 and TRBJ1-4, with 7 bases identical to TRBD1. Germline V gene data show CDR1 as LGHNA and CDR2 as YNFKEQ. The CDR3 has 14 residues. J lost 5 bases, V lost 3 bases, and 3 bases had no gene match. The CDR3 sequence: CASSQDRLNEKLFF. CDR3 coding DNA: TGTGCCAGCAGCCAGGACAGGTTAAATGAAAAACTGTTTTTT.

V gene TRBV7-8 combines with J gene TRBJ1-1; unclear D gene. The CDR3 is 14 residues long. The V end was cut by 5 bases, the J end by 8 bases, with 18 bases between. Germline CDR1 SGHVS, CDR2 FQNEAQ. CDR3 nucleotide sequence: TGTGCCAGCAGCCTCGACCGGGTTACTAGAGAAGCTTTCTTT. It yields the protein CASSLDRVTREAFF.

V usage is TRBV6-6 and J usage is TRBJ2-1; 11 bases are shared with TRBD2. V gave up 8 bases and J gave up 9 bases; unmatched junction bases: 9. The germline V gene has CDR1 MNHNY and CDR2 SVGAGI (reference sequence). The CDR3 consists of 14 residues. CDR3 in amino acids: CASAQTSGVREQFF. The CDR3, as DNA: TGTGCCAGCGCCCAGACTAGCGGGGTTCGTGAGCAGTTCTTC.

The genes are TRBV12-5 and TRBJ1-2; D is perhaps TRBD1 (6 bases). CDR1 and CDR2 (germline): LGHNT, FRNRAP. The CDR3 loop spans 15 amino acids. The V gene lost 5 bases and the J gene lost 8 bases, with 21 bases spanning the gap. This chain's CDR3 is CASGPDRPVLNGYTF. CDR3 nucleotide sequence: TGTGCTAGTGGTCCAGACAGGCCCGTCTTAAACGGCTACACCTTC. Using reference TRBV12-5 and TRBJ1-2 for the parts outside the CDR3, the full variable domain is DARVTQTPRHKVTEMGQEVTMRCQPILGHNTVFWYRQTMMQGLELLAYFRNRAPLDDSGMPKDRFSAEMPDATLATLKIQPSEPRDSAVYFCASGPDRPVLNGYTFGSGTRLTVV.

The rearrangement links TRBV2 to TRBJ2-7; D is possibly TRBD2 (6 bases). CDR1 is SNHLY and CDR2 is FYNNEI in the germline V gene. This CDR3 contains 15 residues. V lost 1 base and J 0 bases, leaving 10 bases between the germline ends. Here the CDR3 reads CASSEEDGSSYEQYF. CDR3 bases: TGTGCCAGCAGTGAAGAGGACGGGAGCTCCTACGAGCAGTACTTC.

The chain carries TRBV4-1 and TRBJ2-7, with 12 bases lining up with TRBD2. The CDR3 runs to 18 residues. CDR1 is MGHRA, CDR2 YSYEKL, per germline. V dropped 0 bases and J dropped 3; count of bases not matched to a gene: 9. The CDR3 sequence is CASSQELLAGGLLYEQYF. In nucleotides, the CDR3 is TGCGCCAGCAGCCAAGAACTACTAGCGGGGGGCCTCCTCTACGAGCAGTACTTC.

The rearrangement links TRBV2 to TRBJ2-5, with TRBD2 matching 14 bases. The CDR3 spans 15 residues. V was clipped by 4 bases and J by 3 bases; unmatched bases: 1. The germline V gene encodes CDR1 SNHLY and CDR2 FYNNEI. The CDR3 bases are TGTGCCAGCAGTGGGGGACTAGCGGGGGAAGAGACCCAGTACTTC. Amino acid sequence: CASSGGLAGEETQYF.

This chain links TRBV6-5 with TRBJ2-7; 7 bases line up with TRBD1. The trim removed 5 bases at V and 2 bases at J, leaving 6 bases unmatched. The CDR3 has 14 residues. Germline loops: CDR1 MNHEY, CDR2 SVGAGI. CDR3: CASSNTGTAYEQYF. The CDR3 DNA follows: TGTGCCAGCAGTAACACCGGGACAGCCTACGAGCAGTACTTC.

The CDR3 sequence: CASSYAGQTYNSPLHF. CDR3 coding DNA: TGTGCCAGCAGTTACGCCGGACAAACATATAATTCACCCCTCCACTTT. V is TRBV6-5 and J is TRBJ1-6; tentative D call: TRBD1 (5 bases). V lost 2 bases and J lost 4, with 12 bases in between. Germline CDR1 reads MNHEY; CDR2 reads SVGAGI. The CDR3 is 16 residues long.

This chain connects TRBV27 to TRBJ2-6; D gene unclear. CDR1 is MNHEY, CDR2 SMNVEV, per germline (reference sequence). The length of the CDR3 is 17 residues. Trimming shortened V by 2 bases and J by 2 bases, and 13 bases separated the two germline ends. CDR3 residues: CASSLDWPLPGANVLTF. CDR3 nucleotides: TGTGCCAGCAGTTTAGACTGGCCCCTCCCTGGGGCCAACGTCCTGACTTTC.

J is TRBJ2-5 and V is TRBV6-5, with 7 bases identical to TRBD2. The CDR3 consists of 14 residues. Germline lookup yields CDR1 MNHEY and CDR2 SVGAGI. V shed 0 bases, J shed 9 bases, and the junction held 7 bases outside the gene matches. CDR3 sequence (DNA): TGTGCCAGCAGTTACTCGGCGGGGAGGGAGGCCCAGTACTTC. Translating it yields CASSYSAGREAQYF.

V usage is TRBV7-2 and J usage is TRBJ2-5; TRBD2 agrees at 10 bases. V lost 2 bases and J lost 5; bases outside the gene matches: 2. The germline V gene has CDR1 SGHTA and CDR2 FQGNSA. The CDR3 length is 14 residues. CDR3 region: CASSLSGGEETQYF. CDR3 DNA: TGTGCCAGCAGCTTAAGCGGGGGGGAGGAGACCCAGTACTTC.

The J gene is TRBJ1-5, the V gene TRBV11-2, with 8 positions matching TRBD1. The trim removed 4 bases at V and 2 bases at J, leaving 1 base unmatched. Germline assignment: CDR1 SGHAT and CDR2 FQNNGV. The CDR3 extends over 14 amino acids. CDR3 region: CASSSGQGNQPQHF. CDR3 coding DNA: TGTGCCAGCAGCTCGGGACAGGGCAATCAGCCCCAGCATTTT.

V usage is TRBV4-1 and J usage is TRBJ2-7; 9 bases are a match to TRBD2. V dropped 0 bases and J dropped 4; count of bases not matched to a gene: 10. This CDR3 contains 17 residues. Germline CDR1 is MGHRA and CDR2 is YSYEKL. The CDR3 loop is CASSQDRDSGGMYEQYF. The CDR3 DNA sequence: TGCGCCAGCAGCCAAGATCGGGATAGCGGGGGTATGTACGAGCAGTACTTC.

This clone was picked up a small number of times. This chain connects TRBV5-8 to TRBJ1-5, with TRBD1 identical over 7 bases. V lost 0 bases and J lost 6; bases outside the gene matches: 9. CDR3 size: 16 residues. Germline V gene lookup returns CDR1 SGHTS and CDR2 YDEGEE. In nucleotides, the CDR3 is TGTGCCAGCAGCTTGGAGGGGGCCAGGGTTGGTCAGCCCCAGCATTTT. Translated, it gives CASSLEGARVGQPQHF.

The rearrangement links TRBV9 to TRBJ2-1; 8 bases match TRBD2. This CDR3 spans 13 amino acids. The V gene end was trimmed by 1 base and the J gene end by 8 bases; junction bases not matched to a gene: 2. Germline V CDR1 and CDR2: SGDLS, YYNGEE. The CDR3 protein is CASSVRREDEQFF. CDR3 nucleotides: TGTGCCAGCAGCGTACGGCGGGAGGATGAGCAGTTCTTC.

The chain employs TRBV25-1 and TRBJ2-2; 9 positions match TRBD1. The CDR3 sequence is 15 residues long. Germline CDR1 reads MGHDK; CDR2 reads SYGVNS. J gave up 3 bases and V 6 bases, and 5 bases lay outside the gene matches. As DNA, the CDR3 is TGTGCCAGCAGGAAGGGACAGGGCGACACCGGGGAGCTGTTTTTT. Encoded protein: CASRKGQGDTGELFF.

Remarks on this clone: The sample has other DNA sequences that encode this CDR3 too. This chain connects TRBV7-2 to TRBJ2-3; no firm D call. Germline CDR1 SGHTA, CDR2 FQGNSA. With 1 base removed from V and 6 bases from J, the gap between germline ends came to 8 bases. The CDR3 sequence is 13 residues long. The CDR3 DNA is TGTGCCAGCAGCTTAGTTGAGGAGGATACGCAGTATTTT. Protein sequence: CASSLVEEDTQYF.

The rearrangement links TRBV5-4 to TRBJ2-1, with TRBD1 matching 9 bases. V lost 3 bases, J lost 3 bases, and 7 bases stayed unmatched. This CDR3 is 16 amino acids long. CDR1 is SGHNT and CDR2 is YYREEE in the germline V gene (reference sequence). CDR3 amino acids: CASSSGHRGLYNEQFF. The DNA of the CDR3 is TGTGCCAGCAGCTCAGGGCACAGGGGGCTCTACAATGAGCAGTTCTTC.

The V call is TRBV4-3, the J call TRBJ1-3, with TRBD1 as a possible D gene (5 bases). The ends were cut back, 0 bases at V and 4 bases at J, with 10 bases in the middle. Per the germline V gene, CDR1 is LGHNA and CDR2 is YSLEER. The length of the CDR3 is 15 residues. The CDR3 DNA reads TGCGCCAGCAGCCAAGACAGGGTTCACGGAAACACCATATATTTT. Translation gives CASSQDRVHGNTIYF.

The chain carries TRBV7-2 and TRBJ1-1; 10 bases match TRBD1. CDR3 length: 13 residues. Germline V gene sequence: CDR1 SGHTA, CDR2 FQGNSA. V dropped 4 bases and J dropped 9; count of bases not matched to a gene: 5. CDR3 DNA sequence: TGTGCCAGCAGCTCCCTGGGACAGGGGAAAGCTTTCTTT. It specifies CASSSLGQGKAFF.

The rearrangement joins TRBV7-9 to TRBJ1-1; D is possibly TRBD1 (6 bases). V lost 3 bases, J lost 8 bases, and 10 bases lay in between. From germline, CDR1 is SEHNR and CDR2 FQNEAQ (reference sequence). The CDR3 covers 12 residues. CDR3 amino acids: CASSFPGTEAFF. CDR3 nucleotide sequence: TGTGCCAGCAGCTTCCCCGGGACAGAAGCTTTCTTT.

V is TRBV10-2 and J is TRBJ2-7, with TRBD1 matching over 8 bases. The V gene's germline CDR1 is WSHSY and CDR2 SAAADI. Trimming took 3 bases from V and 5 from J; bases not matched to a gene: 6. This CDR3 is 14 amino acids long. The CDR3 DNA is TGCGCCAGCAGTGAAAGGACAGGGTTCCACGAGCAGTACTTC. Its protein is CASSERTGFHEQYF.

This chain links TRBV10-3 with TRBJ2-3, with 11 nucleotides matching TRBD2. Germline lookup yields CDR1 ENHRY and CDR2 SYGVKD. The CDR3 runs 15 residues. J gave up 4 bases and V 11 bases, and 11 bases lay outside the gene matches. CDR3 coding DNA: TGTGCCGCCAGAACTACTAGCGGGGGCCCAGATACGCAGTATTTT. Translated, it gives CAARTTSGGPDTQYF.

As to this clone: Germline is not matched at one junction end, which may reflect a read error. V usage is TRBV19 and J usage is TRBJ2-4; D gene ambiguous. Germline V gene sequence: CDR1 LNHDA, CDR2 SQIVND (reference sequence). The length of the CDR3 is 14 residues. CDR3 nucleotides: TGTGCCAGTAGTATGCGTAAACAGAAAAACAGTCAGTACTTC. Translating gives CASSMRKQKNSQYF.